The 12 T cell receptor beta chains presented below share a single source sample, sequenced in a study of CXCR3-negative and CXCR3-positive naive CD8 T cells. The libraries of TRB cDNA were constructed through 5' RACE using UMI labels. TCRdb derives one entry per CDR3 protein from the 5' RACE reads, leaving out DNA. This sample's clone table lists approximately 8,500 distinct CDR3 sequences. Sequencing used naive CXCR3- CD8+ T cells from blood. The subset denotes: CD45RO-CCR7+CD27+CD95- naive CD8+ T cells lacking CXCR3 (TNR3-). The source of these receptors is a human donor in good health. Some clones in this sample may be carry-over from other donors' samples.

Frequency places this clonotype as medium-sized. The chain recombines TRBV20-1 with TRBJ2-1; the TCRdb D gene call, TRBD2, has no DNA to confirm it. CDR3 length: 16 amino acids. Looked up from germline, CDR1 is DFQATT and CDR2 is SNEGSKA (reference sequence). CDR3 protein: CSAGTSGRSSYNEQFF.

This clonotype is deemed medium-sized by its frequency. The V call is TRBV29-1, the J call TRBJ1-2. The CDR3 loop spans 13 amino acids. CDR1 and CDR2 (germline): SQVTM, ANQGSEA. The CDR3 spells CSVGEEGSYGYTF.

The V and J genes are TRBV19 and TRBJ2-7; as DNA is missing, the TRBD2 call by TCRdb cannot be tested. The V gene's germline CDR1 is LNHDA and CDR2 SQIVND (reference sequence). This CDR3 has 16 amino acids. This CDR3 reads CASSPTSGAAVDEQYF.

The CDR3 protein is CASSFGETQYF. This chain links TRBV12-3 or TRBV12-4 with TRBJ2-5. The CDR3 runs to 11 residues.

Judged by frequency, this clonotype is medium-sized. The CDR3 reads CSVAGTGGPGELFF. The chain uses TRBV29-1 and TRBJ2-2; TCRdb indicates TRBD1, and absent DNA this call remains unverified. Germline CDR1 and CDR2: SQVTM and ANQGSEA. This CDR3 is built from 14 residues.

This chain links TRBV29-1 with TRBJ2-7. The germline V gene has CDR1 SQVTM and CDR2 ANQGSEA. The CDR3 runs to 11 residues. CDR3 amino acids: CSVELGYEQYF.

By frequency, this clonotype registers medium-sized. The V and J genes are TRBV29-1 and TRBJ2-3; TCRdb indicates TRBD2, and absent DNA this call remains unverified. In germline, CDR1 is SQVTM, CDR2 ANQGSEA. This CDR3 is 14 amino acids long. CDR3: CSVDGTSGPDTQYF.

This clonotype counts as medium-sized by frequency. The V and J genes are TRBV28 and TRBJ1-5; there is no DNA to check the TCRdb D call of TRBD1. CDR1 and CDR2 (germline): MDHEN, SYDVKM. CDR3 length: 14 amino acids. The chain's CDR3 is CASSFYRDNQPQHF.

This sequence joins TRBV28 and TRBJ2-2; TCRdb picks TRBD1, but there is no DNA to check that call. This CDR3 has 17 residues. Germline V gene sequence: CDR1 MDHEN, CDR2 SYDVKM. CDR3 sequence: CASSLYRTGLATGELFF.

CDR3 sequence: CASSLEHSFFSGANVLTF. This chain joins TRBV7-2 and TRBJ2-6. This CDR3 is built from 18 residues. Germline CDR1 and CDR2: SGHTA and FQGNSA. The whole variable domain, filled in from reference TRBV7-2 and TRBJ2-6, reads GAGVSQSPSNKVTEKGKDVELRCDPISGHTALYWYRQSLGQGLEFLIYFQGNSAPDKSGLPSDRFSAERTGGSVSTLTIQRTQQEDSAVYLCASSLEHSFFSGANVLTFGAGSRLTVL.

This clonotype registers medium-sized by frequency. The CDR3 reads CASSFTEGASNQPQHF. V gene TRBV7-9 combines with J gene TRBJ1-5; checking the TCRdb D call of TRBD1 is not possible without DNA. The V gene's germline CDR1 is SEHNR and CDR2 FQNEAQ (reference sequence). CDR3 length equals 16 residues.

Measured by frequency, this clonotype is medium-sized. The V gene is TRBV6-6, the J gene TRBJ2-3; as DNA is missing, the TRBD2 call by TCRdb cannot be tested. From germline, CDR1 is MNHNY and CDR2 SVGAGI (reference sequence). The CDR3 extends over 16 amino acids. Here the CDR3 reads CASSILAGEVTDTQYF.